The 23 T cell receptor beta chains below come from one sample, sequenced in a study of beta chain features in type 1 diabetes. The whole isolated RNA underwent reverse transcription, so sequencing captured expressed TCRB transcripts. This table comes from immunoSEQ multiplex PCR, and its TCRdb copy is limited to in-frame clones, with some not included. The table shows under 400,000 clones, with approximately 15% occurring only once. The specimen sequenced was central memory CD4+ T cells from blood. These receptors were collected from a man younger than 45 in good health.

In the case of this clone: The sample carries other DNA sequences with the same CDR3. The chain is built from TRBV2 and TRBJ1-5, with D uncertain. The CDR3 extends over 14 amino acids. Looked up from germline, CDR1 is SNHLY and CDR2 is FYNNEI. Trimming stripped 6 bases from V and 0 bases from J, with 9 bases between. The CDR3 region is CASSPQYSNQPQHF. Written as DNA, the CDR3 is TGTGCCAGCAGCCCCCAGTATAGCAATCAGCCCCAGCATTTT.

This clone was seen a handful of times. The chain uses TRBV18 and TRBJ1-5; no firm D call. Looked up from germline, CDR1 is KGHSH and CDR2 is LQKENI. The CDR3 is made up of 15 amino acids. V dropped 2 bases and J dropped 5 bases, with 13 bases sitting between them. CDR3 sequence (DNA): TGTGCCAGCTCACCAAAGGGAGAGAGCCATCAGCCCCAGCATTTT. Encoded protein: CASSPKGESHQPQHF.

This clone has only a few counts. The CDR3 DNA reads as TGTGCTAGTGGTTTGCCCGGTAACTATGGCTACACCTTC. It is translated as CASGLPGNYGYTF. The chain recombines TRBV12-5 with TRBJ1-2; D not resolved. This CDR3 has 13 residues. Germline V gene data show CDR1 as LGHNT and CDR2 as FRNRAP. Trimming removed 2 bases from V and 1 base from J, with 5 bases in between.

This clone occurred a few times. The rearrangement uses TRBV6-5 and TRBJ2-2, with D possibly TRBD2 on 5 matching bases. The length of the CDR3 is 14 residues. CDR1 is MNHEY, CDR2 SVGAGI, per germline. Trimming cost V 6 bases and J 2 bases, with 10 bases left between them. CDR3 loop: CASSGLFNTGELFF. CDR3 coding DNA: TGTGCCAGCAGCGGACTTTTCAACACCGGGGAGCTGTTTTTT.

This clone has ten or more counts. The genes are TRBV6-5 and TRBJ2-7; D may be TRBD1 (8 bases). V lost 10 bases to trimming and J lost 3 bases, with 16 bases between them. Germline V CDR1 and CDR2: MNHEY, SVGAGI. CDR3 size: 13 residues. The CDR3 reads CATRGLADYEQYV. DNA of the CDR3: TGTGCCACCAGGGGGCTAGCGGACTACGAGCAGTACGTC.

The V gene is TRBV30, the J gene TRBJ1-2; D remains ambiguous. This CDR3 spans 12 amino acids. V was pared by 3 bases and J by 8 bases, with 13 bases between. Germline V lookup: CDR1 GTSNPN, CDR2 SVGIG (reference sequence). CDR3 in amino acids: CAWRPRSVGYTF. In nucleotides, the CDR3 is TGTGCCTGGAGGCCCAGGTCGGTAGGCTACACCTTC.

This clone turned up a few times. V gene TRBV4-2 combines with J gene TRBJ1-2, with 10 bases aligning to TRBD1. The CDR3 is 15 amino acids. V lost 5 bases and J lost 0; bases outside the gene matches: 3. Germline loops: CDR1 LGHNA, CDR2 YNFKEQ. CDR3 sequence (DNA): TGTGCCAGCAGCTCGACAGGGGGCGCTAACTATGGCTACACCTTC. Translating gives CASSSTGGANYGYTF.

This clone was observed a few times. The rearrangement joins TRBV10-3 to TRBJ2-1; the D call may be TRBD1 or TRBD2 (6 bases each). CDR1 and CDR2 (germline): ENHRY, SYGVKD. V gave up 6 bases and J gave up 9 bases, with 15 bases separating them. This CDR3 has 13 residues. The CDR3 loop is CAIRSGADSEQFF. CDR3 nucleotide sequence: TGTGCCATCAGGTCGGGGGCTGACAGTGAGCAGTTCTTC.

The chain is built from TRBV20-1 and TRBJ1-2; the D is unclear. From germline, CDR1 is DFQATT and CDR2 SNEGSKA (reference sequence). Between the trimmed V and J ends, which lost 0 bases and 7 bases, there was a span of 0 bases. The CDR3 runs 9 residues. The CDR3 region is CSARDGYTF. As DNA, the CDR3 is TGCAGTGCTAGAGATGGCTACACCTTC.

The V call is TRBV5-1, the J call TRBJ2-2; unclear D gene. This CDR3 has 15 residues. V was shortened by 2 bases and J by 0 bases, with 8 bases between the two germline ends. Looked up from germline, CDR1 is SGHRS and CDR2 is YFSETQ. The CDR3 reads CASSFGVANTGELFF. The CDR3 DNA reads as TGCGCCAGCAGCTTTGGAGTTGCGAACACCGGGGAGCTGTTTTTT.

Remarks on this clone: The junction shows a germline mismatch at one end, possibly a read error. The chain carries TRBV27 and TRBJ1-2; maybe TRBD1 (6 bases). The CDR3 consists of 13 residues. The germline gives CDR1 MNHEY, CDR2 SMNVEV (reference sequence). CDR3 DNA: TGTGCCAGCAGTTTCCTCCAGTCCCAGGGGATCGTCTTC. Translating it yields CASSFLQSQGIVF.

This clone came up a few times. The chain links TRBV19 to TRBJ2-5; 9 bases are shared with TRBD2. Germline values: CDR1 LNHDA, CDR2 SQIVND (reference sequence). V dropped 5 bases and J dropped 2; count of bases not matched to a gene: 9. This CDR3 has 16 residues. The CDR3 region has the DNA TGTGCCAGTAGTGTCCTAAAGACTAGCGGACAAGAGACCCAGTACTTC. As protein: CASSVLKTSGQETQYF.

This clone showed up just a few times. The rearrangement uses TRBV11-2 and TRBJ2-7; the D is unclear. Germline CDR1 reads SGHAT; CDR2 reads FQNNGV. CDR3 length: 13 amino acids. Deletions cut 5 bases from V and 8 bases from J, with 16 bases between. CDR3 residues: CASSPRAQTKQYV. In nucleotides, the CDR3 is TGTGCCAGCAGCCCCCGGGCCCAAACTAAGCAGTACGTC.

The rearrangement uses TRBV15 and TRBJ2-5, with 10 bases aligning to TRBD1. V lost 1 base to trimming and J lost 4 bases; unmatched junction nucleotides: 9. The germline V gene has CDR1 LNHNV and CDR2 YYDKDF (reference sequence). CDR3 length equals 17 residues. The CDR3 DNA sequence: TGTGCCACCAGCAGAGCCCAGGACAGGGGGTGGGGAGAGACCCAGTACTTC. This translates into CATSRAQDRGWGETQYF.

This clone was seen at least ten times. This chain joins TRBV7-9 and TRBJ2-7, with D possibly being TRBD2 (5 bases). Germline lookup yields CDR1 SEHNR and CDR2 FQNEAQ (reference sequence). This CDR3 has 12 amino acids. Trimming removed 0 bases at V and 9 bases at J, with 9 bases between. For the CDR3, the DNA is TGTGCCAGCAGCTTAGCCTCTAGCATGCAGTACGTC. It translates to CASSLASSMQYV.

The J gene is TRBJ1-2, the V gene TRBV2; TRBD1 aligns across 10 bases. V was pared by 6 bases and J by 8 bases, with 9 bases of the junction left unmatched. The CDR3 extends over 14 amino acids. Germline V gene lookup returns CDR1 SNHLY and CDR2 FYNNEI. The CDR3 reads CASSGQGGFYGYTF. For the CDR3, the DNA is TGTGCCAGCAGCGGACAGGGGGGGTTCTACGGCTACACCTTC.

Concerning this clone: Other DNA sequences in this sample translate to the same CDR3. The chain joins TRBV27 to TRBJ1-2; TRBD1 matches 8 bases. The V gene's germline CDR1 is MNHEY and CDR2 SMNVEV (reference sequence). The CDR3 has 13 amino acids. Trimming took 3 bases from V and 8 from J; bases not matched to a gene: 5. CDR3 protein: CASSFRTGQGYTF. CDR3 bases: TGTGCCAGCAGTTTTCGGACAGGGCAGGGCTACACCTTC.

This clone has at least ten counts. The CDR3 DNA is TGTGCCAGCAGGCTTCAGGGAAGCTCCTACGAGCAGTACTTC. It is translated as CASRLQGSSYEQYF. The gene calls are TRBV11-2 and TRBJ2-7, with D possibly being TRBD1 (5 bases). V lost 6 bases and J 0 bases, leaving 12 bases between the germline ends. Germline V CDR1 and CDR2: SGHAT, FQNNGV. CDR3 size: 14 residues.

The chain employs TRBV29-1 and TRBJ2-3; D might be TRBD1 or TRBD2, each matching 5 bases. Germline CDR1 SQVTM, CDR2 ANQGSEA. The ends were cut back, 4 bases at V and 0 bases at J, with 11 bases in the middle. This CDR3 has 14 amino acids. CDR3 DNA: TGCAGCGTTGGCCGGGGCCATAGCACAGATACGCAGTATTTT. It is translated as CSVGRGHSTDTQYF.

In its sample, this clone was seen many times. CDR3 sequence: CASRSNRGSGANVLTF. CDR3 DNA sequence: TGTGCCAGCCGATCTAACAGGGGCTCTGGGGCCAACGTCCTGACTTTC. V gene TRBV11-2 combines with J gene TRBJ2-6; 7 bases are shared with TRBD1. The CDR3 covers 16 residues. Germline CDR1 is SGHAT and CDR2 is FQNNGV. Trimming at V came to 8 bases and at J to 0 bases, leaving 7 bases not matched to a gene.

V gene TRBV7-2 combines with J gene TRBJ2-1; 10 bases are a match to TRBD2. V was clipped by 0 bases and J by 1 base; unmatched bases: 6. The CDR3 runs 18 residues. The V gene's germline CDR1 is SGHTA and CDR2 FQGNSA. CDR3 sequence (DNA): TGTGCCAGCAGCTTAGCGGCTAGCGGGGGCCCTTCCTACAATGAGCAGTTCTTC. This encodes CASSLAASGGPSYNEQFF.

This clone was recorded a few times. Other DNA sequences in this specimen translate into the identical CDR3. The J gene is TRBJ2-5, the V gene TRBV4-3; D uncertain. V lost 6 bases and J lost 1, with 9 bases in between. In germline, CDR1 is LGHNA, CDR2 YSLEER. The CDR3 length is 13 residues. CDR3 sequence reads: CASSKRPQETQYF. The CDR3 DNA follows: TGCGCCAGCAGTAAGCGTCCCCAAGAGACCCAGTACTTC.

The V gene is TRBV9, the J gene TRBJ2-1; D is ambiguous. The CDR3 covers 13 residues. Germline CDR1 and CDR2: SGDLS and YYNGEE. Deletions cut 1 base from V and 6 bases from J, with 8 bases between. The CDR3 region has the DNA TGTGCCAGCAGCGTAAACGCACTCAATGAGCAGTTCTTC. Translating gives CASSVNALNEQFF.